Each of the 18 T cell receptor beta chains below was sequenced from the same sample in a study of blood T cell repertoires in COVID-19. Assay used: immunoSEQ multiplex PCR; TCRdb lists only in-frame clones, some missing. The table records fewer than 600,000 clones, roughly nine tenths of them present only once. Sequences were obtained from peripheral blood. These receptors all come from a man aged 18-30 years with COVID-19, enrolled during active disease.

The chain employs TRBV12-3 or TRBV12-4 and TRBJ2-5; D may be TRBD2 (5 bases). Trimming stripped 2 bases from V and 3 bases from J, with 7 bases between. CDR3 length: 13 amino acids. This CDR3 reads CASSLSSEETQYF. In DNA, the CDR3 is TGTGCCAGCAGTTTAAGTAGCGAAGAGACCCAGTACTTC.

The chain recombines TRBV5-4 with TRBJ2-2, with 13 nucleotides matching TRBD2. This CDR3 is 17 amino acids long. Germline values: CDR1 SGHNT, CDR2 YYREEE (reference sequence). V gave up 0 bases and J gave up 6 bases; unmatched junction bases: 5. The CDR3 nucleotides read TGTGCCAGCAGCTTGGGACTAGCGGGGGGAACCGCCGGGGAGCTGTTTTTT. Translating gives CASSLGLAGGTAGELFF.

The chain recombines TRBV19 with TRBJ1-5; D may be TRBD1 (5 bases). Germline CDR1 and CDR2: LNHDA and SQIVND (reference sequence). V lost 6 bases and J 3 bases, leaving 12 bases between the germline ends. This CDR3 has 14 amino acids. CDR3 loop: CASSQTVFNQPQHF. CDR3 bases: TGTGCCAGTAGCCAGACAGTCTTCAATCAGCCCCAGCATTTT.

This chain uses TRBV6-5 with TRBJ2-7; 14 bases agree with TRBD2. This CDR3 contains 16 residues. The V and J ends lost 2 bases and 7 bases, in that order; junction bases with no gene match: 7. The germline gives CDR1 MNHEY, CDR2 SVGAGI. This CDR3 is CASSYGGLAGGREQYF. The CDR3 bases are TGTGCCAGCAGTTACGGTGGACTAGCGGGGGGCCGAGAGCAGTACTTC.

The gene calls are TRBV27 and TRBJ1-1, with D tentatively TRBD1 (5 bases). Germline values: CDR1 MNHEY, CDR2 SMNVEV (reference sequence). The length of the CDR3 is 15 residues. Deletions cut 1 base from V and 3 bases from J, with 12 bases between. CDR3 in DNA: TGTGCCAGCAGTTTATGGGGGAGGAGGGACACTGAAGCTTTCTTT. This codes for CASSLWGRRDTEAFF.

This chain links TRBV7-3 with TRBJ2-3, with 10 nucleotides matching TRBD2. V was clipped by 4 bases and J by 4 bases; unmatched bases: 5. The CDR3 runs to 15 residues. Germline V CDR1 and CDR2: SGHTA, FQGTGA. The CDR3 nucleotides read TGTGCCAGCAGCTCCTCACTAGCGGGATCAGATACGCAGTATTTT. Translated: CASSSSLAGSDTQYF.

This chain uses TRBV19 with TRBJ2-7; maybe TRBD1 (5 bases). The length of the CDR3 is 14 residues. Germline CDR1 LNHDA, CDR2 SQIVND (reference sequence). V shed 3 bases and J shed 2 bases, with 11 bases lying between them. CDR3 sequence reads: CASSMQGFTYEQYF. The CDR3 nucleotides are TGTGCCAGTAGTATGCAGGGTTTCACCTACGAGCAGTACTTC.

The chain is built from TRBV7-9 and TRBJ1-1, with 7 bases that match TRBD1. CDR3 size: 12 residues. CDR1 and CDR2 from the germline V gene are SEHNR and FQNEAQ (reference sequence). V dropped 6 bases and J dropped 11; count of bases not matched to a gene: 9. CDR3 in amino acids: CASRSGTEEAFF. CDR3 in DNA: TGTGCCAGCAGGAGTGGGACAGAAGAGGCTTTCTTT.

This clone was found once. This CDR3 is also generated by other DNA sequences in the sample. CDR3: CASSAGGTYEQYF. The CDR3 DNA follows: TGCGCCAGCAGTGCGGGAGGGACCTACGAGCAGTACTTC. The chain uses TRBV10-1 and TRBJ2-7; 8 bases line up with TRBD2. The germline CDR1 and CDR2 sequences are WNHNN and SYGVQD (reference sequence). The CDR3 is 13 amino acids. The V and J ends lost 4 bases and 2 bases, in that order; junction bases with no gene match: 1.

This clone was seen once. The V and J genes are TRBV6-2 or TRBV6-3 and TRBJ2-1; the D gene is possibly TRBD2 (5 bases). CDR3 length equals 12 residues. The germline CDR1 and CDR2 sequences are MNHEY and SVGEGT. The V end was cut by 2 bases, the J end by 10 bases, with 9 bases between. The CDR3: CASSYGPGEQFF. The DNA of the CDR3 is TGTGCCAGCAGTTACGGGCCGGGAGAGCAGTTCTTC.

The genes are TRBV24-1 and TRBJ2-1, with D perhaps matching TRBD2 (6 bases). Trimming cost V 4 bases and J 4 bases, with 19 bases left between them. This CDR3 spans 17 amino acids. Germline lookup yields CDR1 KGHDR and CDR2 SFDVKD. The CDR3: CATSDTETRPPYNEQFF. As DNA, the CDR3 is TGTGCCACCAGTGACACAGAGACTAGACCACCGTACAATGAGCAGTTCTTC.

This chain joins TRBV7-2 and TRBJ1-2; D is ambiguous. This CDR3 is built from 14 residues. Germline CDR1 and CDR2: SGHTA and FQGNSA. V gave up 3 bases and J gave up 5 bases, with 13 bases separating them. The CDR3 DNA reads as TGTGCCAGCAGCTTCCATGGGCCCCCTTATGGCTACACCTTC. Its translation is CASSFHGPPYGYTF.

The CDR3 sequence: CASSRDRGVGFETEAFF. DNA of the CDR3: TGTGCCAGCAGTCGAGACAGGGGTGTGGGTTTCGAGACTGAAGCTTTCTTT. The chain carries TRBV5-6 and TRBJ1-1; TRBD1 aligns across 8 bases. Trimming removed 5 bases from V and 5 bases from J; junction bases left unmatched: 17. The germline gives CDR1 SGHDT, CDR2 YYEEEE. There are 17 residues in the CDR3.

Here the CDR3 reads CATSDLGTDTDTQYF. CDR3 coding DNA: TGTGCCACCAGTGATTTAGGGACAGACACAGATACGCAGTATTTT. The genes are TRBV24-1 and TRBJ2-3; TRBD1 aligns across 7 bases. The CDR3 extends over 15 amino acids. CDR1 and CDR2 (germline): KGHDR, SFDVKD. After removal of 1 base from V and 2 bases from J, the junction contained 2 bases not matched to a gene.

On this clone: At the DNA level, this CDR3 is encoded by other sequences in the same sample as well. The CDR3 sequence is CASSLTGATNEKLFF. The CDR3 coding sequence is TGTGCCAGCTCTCTTACAGGGGCAACTAATGAAAAACTGTTTTTT. The chain joins TRBV18 to TRBJ1-4, with 7 bases aligning to TRBD1. Germline V gene data show CDR1 as KGHSH and CDR2 as LQKENI. With V trimmed by 6 bases and J by 0 bases, 4 bases remained unmatched. The CDR3 has 15 residues.

The V and J genes are TRBV2 and TRBJ2-1, with D possibly TRBD2 on 5 matching bases. V lost 5 bases and J 0 bases, leaving 14 bases between the germline ends. The CDR3 covers 16 residues. The V gene's germline CDR1 is SNHLY and CDR2 FYNNEI. CDR3 DNA sequence: TGTGCCAGCAGTCCTCCCCCGGGAATCTCCTACAATGAGCAGTTCTTC. Its protein is CASSPPPGISYNEQFF.

V and J are TRBV19 and TRBJ1-5; D is perhaps TRBD1 (5 bases). CDR1 is LNHDA and CDR2 is SQIVND in the germline V gene (reference sequence). This CDR3 comprises 16 residues. Trimming took 8 bases from V and 1 from J, leaving 18 bases between them. The CDR3 coding sequence is TGTGCCAGTGCGGCGGGACCGTATAGGAGCAATCAGCCCCAGCATTTT. This translates into CASAAGPYRSNQPQHF.

The V and J genes are TRBV5-5 and TRBJ2-5; weak D call: TRBD1 (5 bases). CDR3 length equals 14 residues. V was clipped by 0 bases and J by 5 bases, with 11 bases between them. The germline CDR1 and CDR2 sequences are SGHKS and YYEKEE (reference sequence). The CDR3 is CASSLAAGWETQYF. The CDR3 DNA reads TGTGCCAGCAGCTTGGCGGCAGGGTGGGAGACCCAGTACTTC. Using reference TRBV5-5 and TRBJ2-5 for the parts outside the CDR3, the full variable domain is DAGVTQSPTHLIKTRGQQVTLRCSPISGHKSVSWYQQVLGQGPQFIFQYYEKEERGRGNFPDRFSARQFPNYSSELNVNALLLGDSALYLCASSLAAGWETQYFGPGTRLLVL.